These 29 T cell receptor beta chains share one sample of origin, sequenced in a study of blood T cell repertoires in COVID-19. Clones were read by immunoSEQ multiplex PCR, and TCRdb kept only the in-frame ones, dropping some. The data contain roughly 80,000 clones, 80% to 85% of them singletons. Sequencing was performed on peripheral blood. These receptors were obtained from a man aged 45-65 years with acute or convalescent COVID-19.

The chain employs TRBV7-9 and TRBJ1-1; maybe TRBD1 (6 bases). Between the trimmed V and J ends, which lost 1 base and 1 base, there was a span of 10 bases. Germline CDR1 SEHNR, CDR2 FQNEAQ (reference sequence). This CDR3 is built from 15 residues. The CDR3 coding sequence is TGTGCCAGCAGCTTAGTGACAGGAACGAACACTGAAGCTTTCTTT. It is translated as CASSLVTGTNTEAFF.

The chain couples TRBV29-1 to TRBJ1-2; the match to TRBD1 covers 9 bases. Per germline, CDR1 SQVTM and CDR2 ANQGSEA. The length of the CDR3 is 15 residues. V lost 4 bases to trimming and J lost 0 bases; unmatched junction nucleotides: 6. Here the CDR3 DNA reads TGCAGCGTTGGGGGACAGGGCTATACTAACTATGGCTACACCTTC. Translated: CSVGGQGYTNYGYTF.

V gene TRBV2 combines with J gene TRBJ1-4; 9 bases agree with TRBD1. With V trimmed by 6 bases and J by 7 bases, 6 bases remained unmatched. The germline CDR1 and CDR2 sequences are SNHLY and FYNNEI. CDR3 size: 14 residues. The chain's CDR3 is CASRGGTGIEKLFF. CDR3 sequence (DNA): TGTGCCAGCAGGGGAGGGACAGGGATTGAAAAACTGTTTTTT.

The genes are TRBV28 and TRBJ1-5, with TRBD1 as a possible D gene (5 bases). The CDR3 totals 15 residues. CDR1 MDHEN and CDR2 SYDVKM come from the germline V gene. The V end was cut by 7 bases, the J end by 0 bases, with 13 bases between. The CDR3 is CASTPGDLSNQPQHF. In nucleotides, the CDR3 is TGTGCCAGCACCCCGGGGGACCTTAGCAATCAGCCCCAGCATTTT.

Only one count was recorded for this clone. The CDR3 DNA reads TGTGCCAGCAGTCACCCGGACAGGGGAAGCTACACCTTC. Amino acids: CASSHPDRGSYTF. V and J are TRBV6-5 and TRBJ1-2; 9 nucleotides agree with TRBD1. V trimming: 5 bases; J trimming: 9 bases; junction bases outside the gene matches: 7. The CDR3 is 13 residues long. Germline V gene lookup returns CDR1 MNHEY and CDR2 SVGAGI.

V gene TRBV23-1 combines with J gene TRBJ1-5, with D perhaps matching TRBD1 (5 bases). TRBV23-1 is labeled an ORF, and its function is uncertain. Trimming removed 8 bases from V and 1 base from J, with 15 bases in between. This CDR3 region has 15 residues. Here the CDR3 reads CASARSGGSNQPQHF. CDR3 coding DNA: TGCGCCAGCGCCCGATCGGGGGGAAGCAATCAGCCCCAGCATTTT.

The chain employs TRBV7-6 and TRBJ2-1; D is possibly TRBD1 (5 bases). V was shortened by 1 base and J by 4 bases, with 14 bases between the two germline ends. CDR1 is SGHVS, CDR2 FNYEAQ, per germline. The CDR3 covers 16 residues. The CDR3 DNA reads as TGTGCCAGCAGCTTAGATGGCAGGGTTATTTACAATGAGCAGTTCTTC. Residues: CASSLDGRVIYNEQFF. Full variable domain (remainder filled in from reference TRBV7-6 and TRBJ2-1): GAGVSQSPRYKVTKRGQDVALRCDPISGHVSLYWYRQALGQGPEFLTYFNYEAQQDKSGLPNDRFSAERPEGSISTLTIQRTEQRDSAMYRCASSLDGRVIYNEQFFGPGTRLTVL.

This rearrangement joins TRBV2 to TRBJ1-3; D might be TRBD1 (5 bases). Trimming shortened V by 7 bases and J by 0 bases, and 13 bases separated the two germline ends. The germline V gene encodes CDR1 SNHLY and CDR2 FYNNEI. The CDR3 is made up of 15 amino acids. The CDR3 loop is CASKSGGGSGNTIYF. The CDR3 DNA reads TGTGCCAGCAAGAGTGGGGGGGGCTCTGGAAACACCATATATTTT.

This clone occurred a few times. The rearrangement links TRBV7-9 to TRBJ1-4; the D gene is possibly TRBD1 (6 bases). CDR1 is SEHNR and CDR2 is FQNEAQ in the germline V gene (reference sequence). This CDR3 is 18 amino acids long. V lost 1 base, J lost 0 bases, and 15 bases lay in between. The CDR3 DNA is TGTGCCAGCAGCTTAGAAACAGGGCTTTCTGCAACTAATGAAAAACTGTTTTTT. Its protein is CASSLETGLSATNEKLFF. The whole variable domain, remainder taken from reference TRBV7-9 and TRBJ1-4, is DTGVSQNPRHKITKRGQNVTFRCDPISEHNRLYWYRQTLGQGPEFLTYFQNEAQLEKSRLLSDRFSAERPKGSFSTLEIQRTEQGDSAMYLCASSLETGLSATNEKLFFGSGTQLSVL.

V and J are TRBV24-1 and TRBJ2-2; 8 positions match TRBD2. The length of the CDR3 is 16 residues. V shed 2 bases, J shed 7 bases, and the junction held 8 bases outside the gene matches. Germline V CDR1 and CDR2: KGHDR, SFDVKD. CDR3: CATSDSGLGSIGELFF. CDR3 nucleotides: TGTGCCACCAGTGATTCGGGACTAGGAAGTATCGGGGAGCTGTTTTTT.

The V and J genes are TRBV28 and TRBJ1-3; D unclear. Germline values: CDR1 MDHEN, CDR2 SYDVKM. V was cut by 4 bases and J by 5 bases, with 12 bases left in between. The CDR3 is 14 amino acids. The CDR3 spells CASSSTLRRNTIYF. CDR3 nucleotides: TGTGCCAGCAGTTCGACCCTCAGGAGAAACACCATATATTTT. The complete variable domain, with remaining parts taken from reference TRBV28 and TRBJ1-3, reads DVKVTQSSRYLVKRTGEKVFLECVQDMDHENMFWYRQDPGLGLRLIYFSYDVKMKEKGDIPEGYSVSREKKERFSLILESASTNQTSMYLCASSSTLRRNTIYFGEGSWLTVV.

The chain employs TRBV11-3 and TRBJ2-2; D gene ambiguous. CDR3 length equals 14 residues. Trimming took off 4 bases at V and 5 bases at J, with 11 bases between the two ends. Germline V CDR1 and CDR2: SGHNT, YENEEA. CDR3 residues: CASSSDGFTGELFF. CDR3 bases: TGTGCCAGCAGCTCCGACGGGTTTACCGGGGAGCTGTTTTTT. The variable domain in full, with the rest retrieved from reference TRBV11-3 and TRBJ2-2, is EAGVVQSPRYKIIEKKQPVAFWCNPISGHNTLYWYLQNLGQGPELLIRYENEEAVDDSQLPKDRFSAERLKGVDSTLKIQPAELGDSAVYLCASSSDGFTGELFFGEGSRLTVL.

The chain links TRBV9 to TRBJ2-7; possible D gene TRBD2, 6 bases. V was cut by 0 bases and J by 4 bases, with 14 bases left in between. This CDR3 has 15 amino acids. Germline-derived CDR1 and CDR2 are SGDLS and YYNGEE. CDR3 nucleotide sequence: TGTGCCAGCAGCGTAGCTTCGGGACTGCTTTACGAGCAGTACTTC. Amino acids: CASSVASGLLYEQYF.

This rearrangement joins TRBV18 to TRBJ2-5; 8 nucleotides match TRBD1. The CDR3 is made up of 18 amino acids. The germline V gene has CDR1 KGHSH and CDR2 LQKENI. J lost 1 base, V lost 0 bases, and 10 bases had no gene match. CDR3 amino acids: CASSPPRTGRDSQETQYF. The CDR3 DNA reads as TGTGCCAGCTCACCACCGCGGACAGGGCGGGACTCCCAAGAGACCCAGTACTTC.

This chain joins TRBV5-3 and TRBJ1-1; TRBD1 is a possible D gene (5 bases). TRBV5-3 is treated as an ORF (open reading frame) with a function not yet certain. V shed 1 base and J shed 1 base, with 8 bases lying between them. CDR3 size: 14 residues. CDR3 residues: CARSLRGGNTEAFF. The CDR3 DNA follows: TGTGCCAGAAGCTTGAGGGGCGGGAACACTGAAGCTTTCTTT.

V and J are TRBV19 and TRBJ1-1; tentative D call: TRBD1 (5 bases). The V gene lost 3 bases and the J gene lost 0 bases, with 8 bases spanning the gap. Germline CDR1 reads LNHDA; CDR2 reads SQIVND (reference sequence). This CDR3 contains 14 residues. The CDR3 region is CASSIQGMNTEAFF. The CDR3, as DNA: TGTGCCAGTAGTATCCAGGGAATGAACACTGAAGCTTTCTTT. The whole variable domain, filled in from reference TRBV19 and TRBJ1-1, reads DGGITQSPKYLFRKEGQNVTLSCEQNLNHDAMYWYRQDPGQGLRLIYYSQIVNDFQKGDIAEGYSVSREKKESFPLTVTSAQKNPTAFYLCASSIQGMNTEAFFGQGTRLTVV.

This clone has a single count. The DNA is left out, because the CDR3 cannot be placed on it with certainty; the CDR3 is given as TCRdb lists it. This chain connects TRBV24-1 to TRBJ1-2; the listed D gene, TRBD1, was not tested against the DNA. Germline CDR1 and CDR2: KGHDR and SFDVKD. The CDR3 length equals 18 residues, ends included. The CDR3 loop reads CATSDSAPGQGLRTGYTF.

The chain uses TRBV7-9 and TRBJ1-1; D is perhaps TRBD1 (6 bases). The germline V gene has CDR1 SEHNR and CDR2 FQNEAQ (reference sequence). There are 13 residues in the CDR3. V lost 7 bases, J lost 1 base, and 10 bases lay in between. The CDR3 DNA follows: TGTGCCAGCACCTTGACAGGGAACACTGAAGCTTTCTTT. Residues: CASTLTGNTEAFF.

This clone has only one observation. The J gene is TRBJ1-6, the V gene TRBV4-3; D is undetermined. From germline, CDR1 is LGHNA and CDR2 YSLEER. V dropped 0 bases and J dropped 10 bases, with 10 bases sitting between them. The CDR3 has 14 residues. The CDR3, as DNA: TGCGCCAGCAGCCAAGAGAAGGAGACCTCACCCCTCCACTTT. Translating gives CASSQEKETSPLHF.

This clone turned up a few times. This rearrangement joins TRBV28 to TRBJ1-2, with D maybe TRBD1 (6 bases). The CDR3 extends over 16 amino acids. Per the germline V gene, CDR1 is MDHEN and CDR2 is SYDVKM. V was cut by 5 bases and J by 4 bases, with 20 bases left in between. The CDR3 sequence: CASSGAGLQGRYGYTF. The CDR3 nucleotides read TGTGCCAGCAGTGGGGCCGGGTTACAGGGCCGCTATGGCTACACCTTC.

This clone turned up a few times. This chain links TRBV5-1 with TRBJ1-2, with D uncertain. Trimming took off 0 bases at V and 7 bases at J, with 10 bases between the two ends. CDR1 is SGHRS and CDR2 is YFSETQ in the germline V gene. This CDR3 is built from 13 residues. The DNA for the CDR3 is TGCGCCAGCAGCTTGGTGGGAGGAGGTGGCTACACCTTC. Its translation is CASSLVGGGGYTF.

The J gene is TRBJ2-6, the V gene TRBV5-1; 11 bases fit TRBD2. With V trimmed by 4 bases and J by 0 bases, 12 bases remained unmatched. The CDR3 spans 20 residues. Germline CDR1 and CDR2: SGHRS and YFSETQ. CDR3 protein: CASSGQYTSGRSSGANVLTF. The DNA for the CDR3 is TGCGCCAGCAGCGGTCAGTATACTAGCGGGAGATCCTCTGGGGCCAACGTCCTGACTTTC.

The rearrangement links TRBV6-2 or TRBV6-3 to TRBJ2-7, with 8 bases fitting TRBD2. The junction had 3 bases not matched to a gene; V was cut back by 2 bases and J by 0 bases. This CDR3 is built from 15 residues. Germline V gives CDR1 MNHEY, CDR2 SVGEGT. CDR3 in DNA: TGTGCCAGCAGTTACGCAGCGGGGGACTCCTACGAGCAGTACTTC. It translates to CASSYAAGDSYEQYF.

This chain links TRBV11-2 with TRBJ2-1; 9 bases align to TRBD1. This CDR3 has 13 residues. The junction had 3 bases not matched to a gene; V was cut back by 5 bases and J by 7 bases. CDR1 SGHAT and CDR2 FQNNGV come from the germline V gene. CDR3 coding DNA: TGTGCCAGCAGCCAGGACAGGGGAAATGAGCAGTTCTTC. This encodes CASSQDRGNEQFF.

The rearrangement uses TRBV5-1 and TRBJ1-2; 8 bases fit TRBD1. Germline CDR1 and CDR2: SGHRS and YFSETQ. The CDR3 totals 15 residues. Losses at the gene ends were 1 base for V and 5 bases for J; bases not matched to a gene: 7. The CDR3 protein is CASSLTTQGAYGYTF. The CDR3 nucleotides read TGCGCCAGCAGCTTGACAACTCAGGGGGCGTATGGCTACACCTTC.

CDR3 nucleotides: TGTGCCAGCAGCCGACGGAGGGTTGAAAAACTGTTTTTT. Amino acid sequence: CASSRRRVEKLFF. This chain links TRBV6-6 with TRBJ1-4; D call uncertain. The length of the CDR3 is 13 residues. Germline V gene sequence: CDR1 MNHNY, CDR2 SVGAGI (reference sequence). V was shortened by 6 bases and J by 7 bases, with 12 bases between the two germline ends.

The DNA of the CDR3 is TGCAGCGTTGAAGGCTTAGCGGGAGGGCCCGGGACAGATACGCAGTATTTT. Amino acids: CSVEGLAGGPGTDTQYF. V and J are TRBV29-1 and TRBJ2-3; 11 nucleotides line up with TRBD2. Losses at the gene ends were 1 base for V and 3 bases for J; bases not matched to a gene: 9. In germline, CDR1 is SQVTM, CDR2 ANQGSEA. The CDR3 extends over 17 amino acids.

This clone was picked up one time. V usage is TRBV6-2 or TRBV6-3 and J usage is TRBJ2-6; D gene ambiguous. V dropped 4 bases and J dropped 4 bases, with 5 bases sitting between them. Germline-derived CDR1 and CDR2 are MNHEY and SVGEGT. This CDR3 has 13 residues. In nucleotides, the CDR3 is TGTGCCAGCAGTTCATCCGGGGCCAACGTCCTGACTTTC. Its protein product is CASSSSGANVLTF.

The chain joins TRBV2 to TRBJ1-4; D is perhaps TRBD1 (6 bases). The V gene's germline CDR1 is SNHLY and CDR2 FYNNEI. This CDR3 contains 15 residues. V was clipped by 5 bases and J by 0 bases, with 10 bases between them. In DNA, the CDR3 is TGTGCCAGCAGTCCGCAGGGGACAACTAATGAAAAACTGTTTTTT. This encodes CASSPQGTTNEKLFF. The full variable domain, its missing parts supplied by reference TRBV2 and TRBJ1-4, is EPEVTQTPSHQVTQMGQEVILRCVPISNHLYFYWYRQILGQKVEFLVSFYNNEISEKSEIFDDQFSVERPDGSNFTLKIRSTKLEDSAMYFCASSPQGTTNEKLFFGSGTQLSVL.